This T cell receptor beta chain was documented in a study of cytomegalovirus exposure and HLA in healthy donors. The PCR employed 60 Vbeta primers together with 13 Jbeta primers. Profiling relied on immunoSEQ multiplex PCR, and the TCRdb table lists in-frame clones only, not all of them. This sample has just under 45,000 clones; about half occur once, and the top ten carry 5% to 6.5%. This clone has just a few counts. Its antigen is undetermined. Broader study findings: Most likely, a cluster of highly shared sequence variants arose as a sequencing artifact. There were about 160 TCR beta chains listed as cytomegalovirus-associated. The study had only CMV serostatus as immune exposure information.

The germline CDR1 and CDR2 sequences are SGHRS and YFSETQ. Trimming took off 0 bases at V and 4 bases at J, with 7 bases between the two ends. This CDR3 region has 13 residues. The origin of this receptor is a man in his fifties or sixties in good health and CMV-seronegative. The chain recombines TRBV5-1 with TRBJ1-1; D is unclear. The sequenced material came from PBMCs. As DNA, the CDR3 is TGCGCCAGCAGCTTGGTGGTGGCCACTGAAGCTTTCTTT. This gives the protein CASSLVVATEAFF.